This T cell receptor beta chain came from a study of blood T cells in healthy people across ages. Regarding the study as a whole: Strong correlation linked observed beta diversity and percent naive T cells. Measured against age, TCR beta diversity per million T cells decreased in a roughly linear manner.

Germline V lookup: CDR1 MNHEY, CDR2 SVGAGI. Trimming took 2 bases from V and 7 from J, leaving 8 bases between them. The CDR3 sequence is 12 residues long. Using a J-beta primer mix together with a sample-barcoded 5' primer, a second PCR was run for roughly 7 to 12 cycles. From the 5' RACE reads, TCRdb called clonotypes with MiXCR, one entry per CDR3 protein. Of about 640,000 distinct CDR3 sequences in the sample, 45% to 65% are singletons; the top ten hold approximately 40%. This clonotype has more than one count but fewer than ten. Its antigen is unidentified. The V and J genes are TRBV6-5 and TRBJ1-1, with no clear D. This sequence was found in a man in his sixties in good health. The sample comprised blood. The CDR3 DNA is TGTGCCAGCAGTTACGCGGGAAGTGAAGCTTTCTTT. Translated, it gives CASSYAGSEAFF.